These 10 T cell receptor beta chains came from one sample sequenced in a study of early T cells in non-severe SARS-CoV-2 infection. TCRdb reanalysed the 5' RACE reads using MiXCR and keeps one entry per CDR3 protein. The table records about 61,000 distinct CDR3 sequences, about 12% of them present only once. The material sequenced was whole blood, taken at baseline. The receptor source for this set is an adult who was a healthcare worker with PCR-confirmed SARS-CoV-2 infection or an uninfected control (not recorded which). The donor label of this sample is uncertain.

The sample holds a few counts of this clonotype. The genes are TRBV5-8 and TRBJ2-4, with 8 bases fitting TRBD2. The CDR3 length is 17 residues. The J segment lost 2 bases and the V segment lost 2 bases, leaving 9 bases of the junction unmatched. From germline, CDR1 is SGHTS and CDR2 YDEGEE. The CDR3 DNA follows: TGTGCCAGCAGCTTCAGACCGGGGGGGCGATCCAAAAACATTCAGTACTTC. It encodes CASSFRPGGRSKNIQYF.

A few counts support this clonotype. The gene calls are TRBV3-1 and TRBJ2-5; D is perhaps TRBD2 (6 bases). Trimming stripped 3 bases from V and 2 bases from J, with 10 bases between. The CDR3 covers 14 residues. Per the germline V gene, CDR1 is LGHDT and CDR2 is YNNKEL (reference sequence). CDR3 region: CASSHDAGQETQYF. In DNA, the CDR3 is TGTGCCAGCAGCCACGACGCGGGGCAAGAGACCCAGTACTTC.

This chain joins TRBV20-1 and TRBJ2-7; 9 bases fit TRBD1. The CDR3 spans 11 residues. Germline-derived CDR1 and CDR2 are DFQATT and SNEGSKA (reference sequence). V gave up 5 bases and J gave up 5 bases; unmatched junction bases: 1. CDR3 loop: CSAGTGNEQYV. The CDR3 DNA sequence: TGCAGTGCTGGGACAGGGAACGAGCAGTACGTC.

This clonotype was picked up many times. J is TRBJ2-1 and V is TRBV7-6; 8 bases match TRBD1. Germline lookup yields CDR1 SGHVS and CDR2 FNYEAQ. After removal of 2 bases from V and 5 bases from J, the junction contained 11 bases not matched to a gene. The CDR3 is made up of 17 amino acids. CDR3 sequence reads: CASSLIQGALPNNEQFF. In DNA, the CDR3 is TGTGCCAGCAGCTTAATCCAGGGGGCCTTACCCAACAATGAGCAGTTCTTC. The entire variable domain, with the rest obtained from reference TRBV7-6 and TRBJ2-1, is as follows: GAGVSQSPRYKVTKRGQDVALRCDPISGHVSLYWYRQALGQGPEFLTYFNYEAQQDKSGLPNDRFSAERPEGSISTLTIQRTEQRDSAMYRCASSLIQGALPNNEQFFGPGTRLTVL.

This rearrangement joins TRBV27 to TRBJ2-1, with 9 bases identical to TRBD2. J was trimmed by 4 bases and V by 2 bases; bases with no gene match: 12. Germline CDR1 MNHEY, CDR2 SMNVEV (reference sequence). The CDR3 is made up of 18 amino acids. CDR3 sequence: CASSLTPMRTSAYNEQFF. The CDR3 DNA follows: TGTGCCAGCAGTTTAACACCCATGCGGACTAGCGCGTACAATGAGCAGTTCTTC.

This clonotype was observed at least ten times. The rearrangement joins TRBV29-1 to TRBJ2-2; TRBD1 is a possible D gene (6 bases). The CDR3 consists of 14 residues. Trimming stripped 5 bases from V and 0 bases from J, with 10 bases between. Germline V gene lookup returns CDR1 SQVTM and CDR2 ANQGSEA. The CDR3, as DNA: TGCAGCGTTCCAGGGGACGCGAACACCGGGGAGCTGTTTTTT. Amino acids: CSVPGDANTGELFF.

This clonotype has a single count. The chain employs TRBV5-1 and TRBJ2-3; a weak D match, TRBD2 (6 bases). This CDR3 region has 14 residues. CDR1 and CDR2 (germline): SGHRS, YFSETQ. The ends were cut back, 5 bases at V and 1 base at J, with 11 bases in the middle. CDR3 loop: CASRWAGRTDTQYF. The CDR3 DNA reads as TGCGCCAGCAGATGGGCGGGGCGCACAGATACGCAGTATTTT. Full variable domain (outside the CDR3, taken from reference TRBV5-1 and TRBJ2-3): KAGVTQTPRYLIKTRGQQVTLSCSPISGHRSVSWYQQTPGQGLQFLFEYFSETQRNKGNFPGRFSGRQFSNSRSEMNVSTLELGDSALYLCASRWAGRTDTQYFGPGTRLTVL.

This chain links TRBV20-1 with TRBJ1-2; D not certain. V gave up 1 base and J gave up 2 bases, with 14 bases separating them. The germline V gene has CDR1 DFQATT and CDR2 SNEGSKA (reference sequence). The length of the CDR3 is 15 residues. The CDR3 sequence is CSARAVTRENYGYTF. For the CDR3, the DNA is TGCAGTGCTAGAGCCGTGACCCGGGAAAACTATGGCTACACCTTC.

The chain recombines TRBV18 with TRBJ2-5; D is possibly TRBD1 (5 bases). Germline CDR1 and CDR2: KGHSH and LQKENI. This CDR3 region has 13 residues. V dropped 1 base and J dropped 4 bases, with 7 bases sitting between them. The CDR3 DNA sequence: TGTGCCAGCTCACCACTTACAGGAGAGACCCAGTACTTC. This codes for CASSPLTGETQYF. Full variable domain (missing parts from reference TRBV18 and TRBJ2-5): NAGVMQNPRHLVRRRGQEARLRCSPMKGHSHVYWYRQLPEEGLKFMVYLQKENIIDESGMPKERFSAEFPKEGPSILRIQQVVRGDSAAYFCASSPLTGETQYFGPGTRLLVL.

This clonotype was observed a handful of times. The chain carries TRBV3-1 and TRBJ1-6; a weak D match, TRBD1 (5 bases). The CDR3 contains 17 residues. The V end lost 7 bases, the J end lost 7 bases, and 23 bases lay between the germline ends. Germline CDR1 LGHDT, CDR2 YNNKEL (reference sequence). The CDR3 bases are TGTGCCAGCAAAGGGGATTCTTTTTGGAAGGGCAATTCACCCCTCCACTTT. Translating it yields CASKGDSFWKGNSPLHF.